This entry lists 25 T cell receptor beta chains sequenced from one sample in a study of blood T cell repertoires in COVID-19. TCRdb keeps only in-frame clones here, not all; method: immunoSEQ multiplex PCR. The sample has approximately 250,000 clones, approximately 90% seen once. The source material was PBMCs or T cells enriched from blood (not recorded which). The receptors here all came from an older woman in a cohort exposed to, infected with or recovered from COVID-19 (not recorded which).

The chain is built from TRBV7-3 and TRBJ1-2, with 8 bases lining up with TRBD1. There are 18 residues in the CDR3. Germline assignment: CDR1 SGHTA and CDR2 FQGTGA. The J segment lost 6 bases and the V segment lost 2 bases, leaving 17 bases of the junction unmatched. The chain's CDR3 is CASSLYPQGAGAVDGYTF. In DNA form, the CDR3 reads TGTGCCAGCAGCTTATATCCGCAGGGGGCAGGGGCAGTTGATGGCTACACCTTC.

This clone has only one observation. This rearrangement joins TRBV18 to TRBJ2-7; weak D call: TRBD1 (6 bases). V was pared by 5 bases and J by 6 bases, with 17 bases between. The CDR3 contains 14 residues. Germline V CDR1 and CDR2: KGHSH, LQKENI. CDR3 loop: CASSVGQSSGEQYF. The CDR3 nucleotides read TGTGCCAGCTCAGTTGGACAGTCTTCGGGCGAGCAGTACTTC.

The DNA of the CDR3 is TGTGCCAGTAGTATCGATAGGGAGGGGATTAACACTGAAGCTTTCTTT. This translates into CASSIDREGINTEAFF. This chain links TRBV19 with TRBJ1-1; tentative D call: TRBD1 (5 bases). The CDR3 is 16 residues long. The germline V and J ends were trimmed by 3 bases and 2 bases, with 16 bases remaining between them. Germline-derived CDR1 and CDR2 are LNHDA and SQIVND (reference sequence).

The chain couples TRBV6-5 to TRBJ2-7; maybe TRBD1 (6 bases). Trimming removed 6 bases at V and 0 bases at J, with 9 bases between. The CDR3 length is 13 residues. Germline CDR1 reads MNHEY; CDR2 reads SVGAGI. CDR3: CASRNRDSYEQYF. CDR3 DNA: TGTGCCAGCAGAAACAGGGACTCCTACGAGCAGTACTTC.

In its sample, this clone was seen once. The CDR3 nucleotides read TGTGCCTGGAGTCCCGGGACTAGCGGCGAGCAGTACTTC. Translated: CAWSPGTSGEQYF. This chain links TRBV30 with TRBJ2-7, with 11 bases lining up with TRBD2. Looked up from germline, CDR1 is GTSNPN and CDR2 is SVGIG (reference sequence). The CDR3 is made up of 13 amino acids. Unmatched junction bases numbered 3, after V lost 2 bases and J lost 6 bases.

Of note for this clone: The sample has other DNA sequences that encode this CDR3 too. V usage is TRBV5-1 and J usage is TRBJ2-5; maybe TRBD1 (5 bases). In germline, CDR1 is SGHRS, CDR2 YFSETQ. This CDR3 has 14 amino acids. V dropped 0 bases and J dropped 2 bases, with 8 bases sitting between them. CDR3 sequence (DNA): TGCGCCAGCAGCTTGGGAAGGGGTCAAGAGACCCAGTACTTC. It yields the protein CASSLGRGQETQYF.

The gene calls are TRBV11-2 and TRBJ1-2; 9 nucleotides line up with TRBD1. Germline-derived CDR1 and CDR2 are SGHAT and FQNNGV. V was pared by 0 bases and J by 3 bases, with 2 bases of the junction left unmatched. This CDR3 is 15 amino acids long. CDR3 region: CASSLEGQGYYGYTF. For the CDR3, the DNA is TGTGCCAGCAGCTTAGAGGGACAGGGATACTATGGCTACACCTTC.

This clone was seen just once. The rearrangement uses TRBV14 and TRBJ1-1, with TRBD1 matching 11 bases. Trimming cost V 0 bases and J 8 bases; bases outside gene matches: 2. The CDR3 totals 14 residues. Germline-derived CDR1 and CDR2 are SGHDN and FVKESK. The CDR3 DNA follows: TGTGCCAGCAGCCAAGAGTGGGACAGGGGGGAAGCTTTCTTT. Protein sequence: CASSQEWDRGEAFF.

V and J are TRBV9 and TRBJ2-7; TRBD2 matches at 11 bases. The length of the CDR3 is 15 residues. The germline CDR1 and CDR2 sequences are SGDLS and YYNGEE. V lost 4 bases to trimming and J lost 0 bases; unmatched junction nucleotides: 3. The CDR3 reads CASSKGLADSYEQYF. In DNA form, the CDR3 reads TGTGCCAGCAGCAAGGGACTAGCGGACTCCTACGAGCAGTACTTC.

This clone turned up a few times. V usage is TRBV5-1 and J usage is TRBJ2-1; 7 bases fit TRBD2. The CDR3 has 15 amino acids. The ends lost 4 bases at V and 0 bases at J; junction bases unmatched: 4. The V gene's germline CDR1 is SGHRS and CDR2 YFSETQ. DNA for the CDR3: TGCGCCAGCAGCGAGCGGGGCAGCTCCTACAATGAGCAGTTCTTC. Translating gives CASSERGSSYNEQFF.

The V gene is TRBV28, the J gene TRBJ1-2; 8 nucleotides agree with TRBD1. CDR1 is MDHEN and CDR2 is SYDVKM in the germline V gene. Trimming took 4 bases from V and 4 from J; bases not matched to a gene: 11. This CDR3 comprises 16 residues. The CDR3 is CASSSPPDREVYGYTF. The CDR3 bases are TGTGCCAGCAGTTCCCCCCCGGACAGGGAAGTCTATGGCTACACCTTC.

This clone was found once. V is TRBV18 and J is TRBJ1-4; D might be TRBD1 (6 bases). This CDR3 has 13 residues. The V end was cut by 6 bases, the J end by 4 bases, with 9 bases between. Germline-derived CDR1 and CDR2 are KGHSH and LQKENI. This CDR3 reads CASSPRGNEKLFF. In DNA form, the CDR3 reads TGTGCCAGCTCGCCCAGGGGTAATGAAAAACTGTTTTTT. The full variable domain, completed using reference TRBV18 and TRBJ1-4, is NAGVMQNPRHLVRRRGQEARLRCSPMKGHSHVYWYRQLPEEGLKFMVYLQKENIIDESGMPKERFSAEFPKEGPSILRIQQVVRGDSAAYFCASSPRGNEKLFFGSGTQLSVL.

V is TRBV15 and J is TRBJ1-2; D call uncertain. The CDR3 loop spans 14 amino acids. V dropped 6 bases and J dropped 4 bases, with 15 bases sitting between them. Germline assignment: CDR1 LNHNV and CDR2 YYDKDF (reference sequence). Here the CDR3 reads CATSEEGVSYGYTF. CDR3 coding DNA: TGTGCCACCAGTGAGGAGGGTGTCAGCTATGGCTACACCTTC.

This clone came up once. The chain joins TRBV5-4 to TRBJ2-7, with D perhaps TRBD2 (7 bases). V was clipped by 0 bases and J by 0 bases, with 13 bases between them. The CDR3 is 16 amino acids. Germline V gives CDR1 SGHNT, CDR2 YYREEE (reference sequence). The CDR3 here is CASSLAGGRPSYEQYF. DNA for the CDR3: TGTGCCAGCAGCTTGGCCGGGGGGCGGCCCTCCTACGAGCAGTACTTC.

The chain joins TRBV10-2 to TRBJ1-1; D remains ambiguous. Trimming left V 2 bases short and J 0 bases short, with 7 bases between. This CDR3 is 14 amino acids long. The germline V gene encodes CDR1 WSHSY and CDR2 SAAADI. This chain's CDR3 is CASSETQMNTEAFF. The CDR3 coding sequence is TGCGCCAGCAGTGAGACCCAGATGAACACTGAAGCTTTCTTT.

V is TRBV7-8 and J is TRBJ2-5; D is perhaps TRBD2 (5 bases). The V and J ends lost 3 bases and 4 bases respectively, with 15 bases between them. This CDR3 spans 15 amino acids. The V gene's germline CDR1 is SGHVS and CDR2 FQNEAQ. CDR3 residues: CASSFGESGRETQYF. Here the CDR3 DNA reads TGTGCCAGCAGCTTTGGAGAGAGTGGGAGAGAGACCCAGTACTTC.

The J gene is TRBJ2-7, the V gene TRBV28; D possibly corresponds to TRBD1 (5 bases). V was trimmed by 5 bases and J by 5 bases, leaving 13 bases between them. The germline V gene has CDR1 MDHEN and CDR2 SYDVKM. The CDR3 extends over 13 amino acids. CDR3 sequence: CASSPGHSNEQYF. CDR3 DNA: TGTGCCAGCAGTCCTGGACACAGCAACGAGCAGTACTTC. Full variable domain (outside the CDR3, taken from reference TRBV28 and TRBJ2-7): DVKVTQSSRYLVKRTGEKVFLECVQDMDHENMFWYRQDPGLGLRLIYFSYDVKMKEKGDIPEGYSVSREKKERFSLILESASTNQTSMYLCASSPGHSNEQYFGPGTRLTVT.

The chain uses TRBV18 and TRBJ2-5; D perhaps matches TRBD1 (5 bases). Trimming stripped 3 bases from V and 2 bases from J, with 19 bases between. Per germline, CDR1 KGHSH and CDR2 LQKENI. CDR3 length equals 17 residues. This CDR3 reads CASSPYRVGRSQETQYF. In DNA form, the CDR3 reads TGTGCCAGCTCACCCTACCGTGTGGGGCGGAGTCAAGAGACCCAGTACTTC.

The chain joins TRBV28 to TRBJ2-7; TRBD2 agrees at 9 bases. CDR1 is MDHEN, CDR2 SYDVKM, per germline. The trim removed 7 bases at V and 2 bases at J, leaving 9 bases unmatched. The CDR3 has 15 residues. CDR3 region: CASTPTSGLPYEQYF. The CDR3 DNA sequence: TGTGCCAGCACCCCGACTAGCGGATTACCCTACGAGCAGTACTTC.

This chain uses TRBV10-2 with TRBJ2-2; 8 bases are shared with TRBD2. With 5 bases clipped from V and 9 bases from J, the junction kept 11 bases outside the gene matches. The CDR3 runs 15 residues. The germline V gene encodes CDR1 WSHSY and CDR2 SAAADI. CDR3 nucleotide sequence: TGCGCCAGCAGTTCGGGACTAGTAGTAGCGTGGGAGCTGTTTTTT. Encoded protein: CASSSGLVVAWELFF.

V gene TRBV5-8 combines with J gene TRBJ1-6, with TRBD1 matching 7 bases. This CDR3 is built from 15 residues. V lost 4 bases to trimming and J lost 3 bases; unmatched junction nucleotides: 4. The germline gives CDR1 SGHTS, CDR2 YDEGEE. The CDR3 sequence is CASSAWDSYNSPLHF. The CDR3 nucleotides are TGTGCCAGCAGCGCCTGGGACAGCTATAATTCACCCCTCCACTTT.

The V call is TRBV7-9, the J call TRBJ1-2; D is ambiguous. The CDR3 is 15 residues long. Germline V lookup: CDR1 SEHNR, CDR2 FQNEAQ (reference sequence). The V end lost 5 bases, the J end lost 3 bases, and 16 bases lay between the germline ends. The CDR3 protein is CASSGQALGDYGYTF. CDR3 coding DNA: TGTGCCAGCAGCGGTCAGGCCCTGGGCGACTATGGCTACACCTTC.

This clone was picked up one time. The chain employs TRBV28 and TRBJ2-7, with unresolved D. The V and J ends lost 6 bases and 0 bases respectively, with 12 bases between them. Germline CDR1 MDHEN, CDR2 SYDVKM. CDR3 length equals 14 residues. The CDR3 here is CASSPGPLSYEQYF. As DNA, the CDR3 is TGTGCCAGCAGCCCTGGGCCTCTCTCCTACGAGCAGTACTTC.

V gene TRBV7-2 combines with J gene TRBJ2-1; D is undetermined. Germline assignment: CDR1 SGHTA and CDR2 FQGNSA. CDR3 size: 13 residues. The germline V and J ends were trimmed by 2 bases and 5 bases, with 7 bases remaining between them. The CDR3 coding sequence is TGTGCCAGCAGCTTATCTGCAGACAATGAGCAGTTCTTC. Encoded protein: CASSLSADNEQFF.

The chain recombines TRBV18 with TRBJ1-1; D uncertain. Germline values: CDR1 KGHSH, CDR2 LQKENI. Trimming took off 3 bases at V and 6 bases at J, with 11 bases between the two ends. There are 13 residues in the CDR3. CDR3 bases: TGTGCCAGCTCACCCGGGCCGGGAGCTGAAGCTTTCTTT. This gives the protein CASSPGPGAEAFF.